The present TCR beta chain was sequenced within a study of T cell responses to AZD1222 COVID-19 vaccine. The CDR3 covers 13 residues. V was shortened by 4 bases and J by 2 bases, with 9 bases between the two germline ends. This clone was seen just once. Libraries were prepared by immunoSEQ multiplex PCR; TCRdb keeps only in-frame clonotypes and omits some of them. The data show some 25,000 clones, just over 85% seen once. The rearrangement joins TRBV12-3 or TRBV12-4 to TRBJ2-7; perhaps TRBD1 as D (6 bases). The specimen was peripheral blood, collected 28 days after the second AZD1222 dose. This sequence originates from an adult who received the AZD1222 COVID-19 vaccine. This chain's CDR3 is CASSWQGPYEQYF. DNA for the CDR3: TGTGCCAGCAGTTGGCAGGGGCCCTACGAGCAGTACTTC.